The 4 T cell receptor beta chains given below trace back to one sample, sequenced in a study of T cell repertoires in aging, cancer and after chemotherapy. Amplification of TCR beta used genomic DNA extracted from peripheral blood. TRB rearrangements spanning V, D and J were amplified using mixed TRB-A/B primers. In TCRdb, the multiplex PCR reads were re-called with MiXCR into one record per CDR3 protein. Of around 10,000 distinct CDR3 sequences listed, under 40% are singletons. Sequencing was performed on blood. These receptors were collected from a human donor in good health.

This clonotype was counted a few times. The chain carries TRBV19 and TRBJ2-4; possible D gene TRBD1, 5 bases. Germline values: CDR1 LNHDA, CDR2 SQIVND (reference sequence). The ends were cut back, 4 bases at V and 2 bases at J, with 12 bases in the middle. This CDR3 is built from 15 residues. CDR3 residues: CASSSSGKPKNIQYF. The CDR3 nucleotides are TGTGCCAGTAGTAGTTCAGGGAAACCCAAAAACATTCAGTACTTC.

This chain links TRBV6-1 with TRBJ1-6; possibly TRBD1 for D (5 bases). This CDR3 comprises 16 residues. V lost 2 bases and J 3 bases, leaving 11 bases between the germline ends. From germline, CDR1 is MNHNS and CDR2 SASEGT. The CDR3 loop is CASSESDSFYNSPLHF. The CDR3 coding sequence is TGTGCCAGCAGTGAATCCGACAGCTTCTATAATTCACCCCTCCACTTT.

The gene calls are TRBV5-5 and TRBJ2-1, with D perhaps matching TRBD1 or TRBD2 (6 bases each). Between the trimmed V and J ends, which lost 0 bases and 12 bases, there was a span of 13 bases. CDR1 is SGHKS and CDR2 is YYEKEE in the germline V gene (reference sequence). This CDR3 has 13 residues. CDR3 amino acids: CASSLDQGRGQFF. CDR3 coding DNA: TGTGCCAGCAGCTTGGACCAGGGGCGGGGGCAGTTCTTC.

In its sample, this clonotype ranks as medium-sized. The rearrangement uses TRBV29-1 and TRBJ2-3; 9 positions agree with TRBD1. Germline V gene data show CDR1 as SQVTM and CDR2 as ANQGSEA. V shed 7 bases, J shed 5 bases, and the junction held 10 bases outside the gene matches. This CDR3 region has 14 residues. This CDR3 reads CSANGQGFGDTQYF. DNA of the CDR3: TGCAGCGCCAACGGACAGGGGTTTGGAGATACGCAGTATTTT.